The clone carrying this T cell receptor beta chain appeared many times. Its target is not known. TCRdb reprocessed the reads with MiXCR, giving one entry per CDR3 protein. The repertoire holds approximately 240,000 distinct CDR3 sequences, with 9% to 15% as singletons. Trimming pared 2 bases from V and 4 bases from J, leaving 11 bases between. CDR1 MDHEN and CDR2 SYDVKM come from the germline V gene. The CDR3 contains 14 residues. The data are from a study of T cell repertoires in cytomegalovirus infection. Overall study context: Matching HLA type and CMV infection were both indicated by public TCR beta signatures.

Study outcomes and limitations: The ex vivo response was dominated by HLA-C-restricted CMV-specific TCR beta clonotypes.

The chain combines TRBV28 with TRBJ1-1, with D possibly TRBD1 on 5 matching bases. This TCR derives from a human donor in good health (CMV status not recorded). Some clones in this sample may be carry-over from other donors' samples. The sample was PBMCs. CDR3 amino acids: CASSLPRGPTEAFF. The CDR3 DNA reads as TGTGCCAGCAGTTTACCTCGGGGACCCACTGAAGCTTTCTTT.